The 12 T cell receptor beta chains below all came from one sample that was sequenced in a study of blood T cell repertoires in COVID-19. Only in-frame clones appear in the TCRdb table, and some are missing; sequencing was by immunoSEQ multiplex PCR. In the table there are around 79,000 clones, 83% of which are singletons. The material sequenced was peripheral blood. Every receptor here comes from an older woman with acute or convalescent COVID-19.

The sample holds one count of this clone. The V gene is TRBV15, the J gene TRBJ1-2; 8 bases map to TRBD1. Germline CDR1 is LNHNV and CDR2 is YYDKDF (reference sequence). The V and J ends lost 3 bases and 2 bases, in that order; junction bases with no gene match: 8. This CDR3 has 16 amino acids. The CDR3 sequence: CATSRDGTGANYGYTF. DNA of the CDR3: TGTGCCACCAGCAGGGATGGGACAGGCGCCAACTATGGCTACACCTTC.

The rearrangement links TRBV12-3 or TRBV12-4 to TRBJ1-1, with 7 bases lining up with TRBD1. The CDR3 is 13 amino acids. V trimming: 5 bases; J trimming: 3 bases; junction bases outside the gene matches: 3. Written as DNA, the CDR3 is TGTGCCAGCAGTCGACAGGGCTACACTGAAGCTTTCTTT. It encodes CASSRQGYTEAFF.

The chain employs TRBV5-1 and TRBJ1-5; D may be TRBD1 (5 bases). Trimming removed 0 bases at V and 10 bases at J, with 17 bases between. Germline V lookup: CDR1 SGHRS, CDR2 YFSETQ. This CDR3 contains 15 residues. The CDR3 loop reads CASSLGQGPISPQHF. CDR3 DNA sequence: TGCGCCAGCAGCTTGGGGCAGGGCCCGATCAGCCCCCAGCATTTT.

CDR3 region: CASRGQQNTEAFF. The CDR3 DNA reads TGTGCCAGCAGGGGACAACAGAACACTGAAGCTTTCTTT. This chain uses TRBV2 with TRBJ1-1, with a possible D match to TRBD1 (6 bases). The CDR3 has 13 amino acids. The germline CDR1 and CDR2 sequences are SNHLY and FYNNEI. Between the trimmed V and J ends, which lost 6 bases and 1 base, there was a span of 9 bases.

This sequence joins TRBV2 and TRBJ1-2, with D perhaps TRBD1 (5 bases). V dropped 2 bases and J dropped 6 bases, with 16 bases sitting between them. The CDR3 runs 15 residues. The germline V gene has CDR1 SNHLY and CDR2 FYNNEI. The DNA for the CDR3 is TGTGCCAGCAGTGAACCCCAGGGAAGGAAGAATGGCTACACCTTC. Protein product: CASSEPQGRKNGYTF.

The chain has TRBV20-1 and TRBJ2-1; 7 bases agree with TRBD2. Germline-derived CDR1 and CDR2 are DFQATT and SNEGSKA (reference sequence). V shed 4 bases and J 11 bases; nucleotides not matched to a gene: 5. The CDR3 contains 11 residues. In DNA form, the CDR3 reads TGCAGTGCTATGTCCGGGGGGAAGCAGTTCTTC. Translating it yields CSAMSGGKQFF.

This chain connects TRBV6-5 to TRBJ2-2, with D possibly being TRBD1 (6 bases). Trimming removed 8 bases at V and 6 bases at J, with 13 bases between. CDR3 length: 13 amino acids. The V gene's germline CDR1 is MNHEY and CDR2 SVGAGI. CDR3 region: CASATGMAGELFF. The CDR3 coding sequence is TGTGCCAGCGCCACAGGGATGGCCGGGGAGCTGTTTTTT.

The gene calls are TRBV3-1 (or the pseudogene TRBV3-2) and TRBJ1-5; 7 bases agree with TRBD1. Germline V lookup: CDR1 LGHDT, CDR2 YNNKEL (reference sequence). The CDR3 extends over 14 amino acids. Losses at the gene ends were 3 bases for V and 7 bases for J; bases not matched to a gene: 6. CDR3 residues: CASSHTGDRQPQHF. The CDR3 DNA is TGTGCCAGCAGCCACACAGGGGATCGGCAGCCCCAGCATTTT.

Written as DNA, the CDR3 is TGTGCCAGCAGTGAGATCCGGGACAAACCCTACGAGCAGTACTTC. It yields the protein CASSEIRDKPYEQYF. The chain uses TRBV2 and TRBJ2-7; perhaps TRBD1 as D (6 bases). The CDR3 is 15 residues long. Germline V gene sequence: CDR1 SNHLY, CDR2 FYNNEI. Trimming removed 3 bases at V and 2 bases at J, with 14 bases between.

J is TRBJ1-4 and V is TRBV5-1; possibly TRBD1 for D (5 bases). Trimming stripped 4 bases from V and 8 bases from J, with 15 bases between. This CDR3 spans 14 amino acids. Looked up from germline, CDR1 is SGHRS and CDR2 is YFSETQ. In DNA form, the CDR3 reads TGCGCCAGCAGCCCTACAAGTAAGGGGGAAAAACTGTTTTTT. This codes for CASSPTSKGEKLFF.

The chain combines TRBV5-1 with TRBJ2-1; 8 bases align to TRBD2. The ends lost 4 bases at V and 7 bases at J; junction bases unmatched: 13. CDR3 length: 16 amino acids. Germline values: CDR1 SGHRS, CDR2 YFSETQ. The CDR3 loop is CASSPGGGVAGNEQFF. DNA for the CDR3: TGCGCCAGCAGCCCGGGAGGTGGAGTAGCGGGGAATGAGCAGTTCTTC.

This chain uses TRBV19 with TRBJ1-2, with D unclear. This CDR3 has 13 amino acids. Trimming shortened V by 1 base and J by 4 bases, and 7 bases separated the two germline ends. CDR1 is LNHDA and CDR2 is SQIVND in the germline V gene (reference sequence). The CDR3 protein is CASSIGLSYGYTF. In DNA form, the CDR3 reads TGTGCCAGTAGTATAGGTTTATCCTATGGCTACACCTTC.